The 18 T cell receptor beta chains below all came from one sample that was sequenced in a study of T cell responses to AZD1222 COVID-19 vaccine. Clones were sequenced by immunoSEQ multiplex PCR, and TCRdb holds only the in-frame ones, with some missing. Of some 130,000 clones in the sample, roughly 90% were seen once. The sample was peripheral blood, taken on day 0 of AZD1222 vaccination. The source is an adult in good health.

In its sample, this clone was seen once. The rearrangement uses TRBV12-5 and TRBJ2-1; TRBD2 aligns across 9 bases. The ends lost 3 bases at V and 8 bases at J; junction bases unmatched: 8. The CDR3 loop spans 15 amino acids. Looked up from germline, CDR1 is LGHNT and CDR2 is FRNRAP. CDR3 loop: CASGFAGGANHEQFF. CDR3 nucleotides: TGTGCTAGTGGTTTTGCGGGGGGGGCCAACCATGAGCAGTTCTTC.

The rearrangement joins TRBV19 to TRBJ1-2, with unresolved D. Trimming left V 4 bases short and J 2 bases short, with 14 bases between. CDR3 size: 15 residues. Germline V gene sequence: CDR1 LNHDA, CDR2 SQIVND (reference sequence). The CDR3 sequence is CASSTVRASNYGYTF. The CDR3 DNA reads TGTGCCAGTAGTACAGTCCGGGCTTCGAACTATGGCTACACCTTC. Supplemented by reference TRBV19 and TRBJ1-2, the full variable domain reads DGGITQSPKYLFRKEGQNVTLSCEQNLNHDAMYWYRQDPGQGLRLIYYSQIVNDFQKGDIAEGYSVSREKKESFPLTVTSAQKNPTAFYLCASSTVRASNYGYTFGSGTRLTVV.

The chain couples TRBV4-3 to TRBJ1-5; D perhaps matches TRBD1 (6 bases). The CDR3 loop spans 14 amino acids. Trimming shortened V by 3 bases and J by 7 bases, and 13 bases separated the two germline ends. Germline V CDR1 and CDR2: LGHNA, YSLEER. CDR3 region: CASSQGAFRQPQHF. As DNA, the CDR3 is TGCGCCAGCAGCCAGGGGGCATTCAGGCAGCCCCAGCATTTT.

The rearrangement links TRBV5-4 to TRBJ1-1; D gene unclear. There are 12 residues in the CDR3. In germline, CDR1 is SGHNT, CDR2 YYREEE (reference sequence). V was trimmed by 2 bases and J by 7 bases, leaving 9 bases between them. CDR3 in DNA: TGTGCCAGCAGCTTTGCACCAGGTGAAGCTTTCTTT. This encodes CASSFAPGEAFF.

The gene calls are TRBV3-1 (or the pseudogene TRBV3-2) and TRBJ2-3, with 15 nucleotides matching TRBD2. Germline V CDR1 and CDR2: LGHDT, YNNKEL (reference sequence). J gave up 2 bases and V 11 bases, and 5 bases lay outside the gene matches. The CDR3 extends over 15 amino acids. The CDR3 nucleotides are TGTGCCTCCCGGACTAGCGGGGGGGTCACAGATACGCAGTATTTT. Translation gives CASRTSGGVTDTQYF.

The chain joins TRBV19 to TRBJ2-1, with D maybe TRBD1 (6 bases). V gave up 0 bases and J gave up 4 bases, with 16 bases separating them. Germline V lookup: CDR1 LNHDA, CDR2 SQIVND (reference sequence). The CDR3 sequence is 17 residues long. The CDR3 sequence: CASSIDLSTGTYNEQFF. The CDR3 DNA reads TGTGCCAGTAGTATAGATCTATCGACAGGAACTTACAATGAGCAGTTCTTC.

This clone showed up just a few times. The chain links TRBV7-2 to TRBJ1-2; a possible D gene is TRBD1 (5 bases). CDR1 and CDR2 from the germline V gene are SGHTA and FQGNSA. The CDR3 runs 15 residues. V gave up 1 base and J gave up 4 bases, with 13 bases separating them. The chain's CDR3 is CASSLEGREGYGYTF. The CDR3 nucleotides are TGTGCCAGCAGCTTAGAGGGCAGGGAGGGCTATGGCTACACCTTC. Together with reference TRBV7-2 and TRBJ1-2, the CDR3 gives the full variable domain: GAGVSQSPSNKVTEKGKDVELRCDPISGHTALYWYRQSLGQGLEFLIYFQGNSAPDKSGLPSDRFSAERTGGSVSTLTIQRTQQEDSAVYLCASSLEGREGYGYTFGSGTRLTVV.

J is TRBJ2-2 and V is TRBV6-2 or TRBV6-3, with a weak D call TRBD1 (6 bases). This CDR3 region has 15 residues. The ends were cut back, 4 bases at V and 2 bases at J, with 11 bases in the middle. CDR1 and CDR2 from the germline V gene are MNHEY and SVGEGT. In DNA form, the CDR3 reads TGTGCCAGCAGTTTTTCGGGGACAAACACCGGGGAGCTGTTTTTT. The encoded protein is CASSFSGTNTGELFF.

This chain joins TRBV19 and TRBJ1-1; a weak D match, TRBD1 (5 bases). With 6 bases removed from V and 4 bases from J, the gap between germline ends came to 9 bases. Germline loops: CDR1 LNHDA, CDR2 SQIVND (reference sequence). The length of the CDR3 is 12 residues. The chain's CDR3 is CASRGGVTEAFF. DNA for the CDR3: TGTGCCAGTAGAGGAGGGGTCACTGAAGCTTTCTTT. The full variable domain, completed using reference TRBV19 and TRBJ1-1, is DGGITQSPKYLFRKEGQNVTLSCEQNLNHDAMYWYRQDPGQGLRLIYYSQIVNDFQKGDIAEGYSVSREKKESFPLTVTSAQKNPTAFYLCASRGGVTEAFFGQGTRLTVV.

The V call is TRBV11-3, the J call TRBJ2-2; either TRBD1 or TRBD2 may supply D (5 bases each). This CDR3 region has 16 residues. Trimming took 3 bases from V and 5 from J, leaving 16 bases between them. Per the germline V gene, CDR1 is SGHNT and CDR2 is YENEEA. The CDR3 sequence is CASSLRGSEFTGELFF. DNA for the CDR3: TGTGCCAGCAGCTTGAGGGGAAGCGAGTTTACCGGGGAGCTGTTTTTT.

The genes are TRBV6-4 and TRBJ2-1; a weak D match, TRBD1 (5 bases). Between the trimmed V and J ends, which lost 3 bases and 9 bases, there was a span of 15 bases. The germline gives CDR1 MRHNA, CDR2 SNTAGT. This CDR3 is built from 14 residues. CDR3 DNA: TGTGCCAGCAGTGAGCTTGACAGCGTGGTTGAGCAGTTCTTC. This gives the protein CASSELDSVVEQFF.

The V and J genes are TRBV7-9 and TRBJ2-1, with D unclear. CDR3 length: 13 residues. The V and J ends lost 7 bases and 4 bases respectively, with 11 bases between them. Looked up from germline, CDR1 is SEHNR and CDR2 is FQNEAQ (reference sequence). For the CDR3, the DNA is TGTGCCAGCACCAATGCGGAATACAATGAGCAGTTCTTC. Translated, it gives CASTNAEYNEQFF.

The J gene is TRBJ2-3, the V gene TRBV15; 9 nucleotides line up with TRBD2. CDR1 and CDR2 from the germline V gene are LNHNV and YYDKDF (reference sequence). J gave up 6 bases and V 1 base, and 8 bases lay outside the gene matches. The CDR3 length is 16 residues. CDR3 sequence (DNA): TGTGCCACCAGCAGAGGTGTTGCGGGGGGGGACGATACGCAGTATTTT. As protein: CATSRGVAGGDDTQYF.

The CDR3 loop reads CASSPHGQVSFATNEKLFF. The CDR3, as DNA: TGTGCCAGCAGTCCACATGGACAGGTTTCTTTTGCAACTAATGAAAAACTGTTTTTT. This rearrangement joins TRBV6-6 to TRBJ1-4; 7 bases map to TRBD1. CDR1 is MNHNY, CDR2 SVGAGI, per germline (reference sequence). Germline trimming cut 5 bases from V and 0 bases from J; bases unmatched to any gene: 15. The CDR3 is made up of 19 amino acids.

In its sample, this clone was seen once. The CDR3 region is CASRPRQGAAYEQYF. As DNA, the CDR3 is TGTGCCAGTAGGCCCCGACAGGGGGCCGCCTACGAGCAGTACTTC. The chain employs TRBV19 and TRBJ2-7; 10 bases map to TRBD1. The germline gives CDR1 LNHDA, CDR2 SQIVND (reference sequence). Losses at the gene ends were 6 bases for V and 2 bases for J; bases not matched to a gene: 7. The CDR3 has 15 residues.

This clone has just one count. The chain has TRBV5-1 and TRBJ2-5; possibly TRBD2 for D (6 bases). The CDR3 extends over 16 amino acids. Trimming cost V 0 bases and J 0 bases, with 12 bases left between them. The germline V gene has CDR1 SGHRS and CDR2 YFSETQ. In DNA form, the CDR3 reads TGCGCCAGCAGCTTGGCCCCTAGCGCCAACCAAGAGACCCAGTACTTC. Amino acids: CASSLAPSANQETQYF.

As to this clone: The identical CDR3 is also encoded by other nucleotide sequences in the sample. The rearrangement links TRBV27 to TRBJ2-5; no definite D call. V was clipped by 5 bases and J by 2 bases, with 6 bases between them. CDR1 MNHEY and CDR2 SMNVEV come from the germline V gene (reference sequence). This CDR3 has 12 residues. CDR3 in amino acids: CASSLDQETQYF. The CDR3 nucleotides are TGTGCCAGCAGTCTAGATCAAGAGACCCAGTACTTC.

The chain uses TRBV27 and TRBJ1-6; D is unresolved. Trimming removed 6 bases at V and 6 bases at J, with 18 bases between. CDR1 MNHEY and CDR2 SMNVEV come from the germline V gene (reference sequence). The CDR3 has 16 amino acids. The CDR3 protein is CASSSSGSATNSPLHF. CDR3 nucleotide sequence: TGTGCCAGCAGCTCTAGCGGTTCAGCGACTAATTCACCCCTCCACTTT.